This T cell receptor beta chain is drawn from a study of blood T cell repertoires in COVID-19. Sequenced by immunoSEQ multiplex PCR; TCRdb stores in-frame clones only, minus some. This table holds 140,000 to 150,000 clones, over 75% found once. The V and J ends lost 1 base and 4 bases, in that order; junction bases with no gene match: 9. Germline CDR1 and CDR2: KGHSH and LQKENI. The CDR3 has 17 residues. The sample consisted of peripheral blood. This TCR derives from a man aged 55-75 years with active or convalescent COVID-19. This chain links TRBV18 with TRBJ2-3; the match to TRBD2 covers 9 bases. CDR3 residues: CASSPQTSGGGADTQYF. In nucleotides, the CDR3 is TGTGCCAGCTCACCACAGACTAGCGGAGGGGGGGCAGATACGCAGTATTTT.